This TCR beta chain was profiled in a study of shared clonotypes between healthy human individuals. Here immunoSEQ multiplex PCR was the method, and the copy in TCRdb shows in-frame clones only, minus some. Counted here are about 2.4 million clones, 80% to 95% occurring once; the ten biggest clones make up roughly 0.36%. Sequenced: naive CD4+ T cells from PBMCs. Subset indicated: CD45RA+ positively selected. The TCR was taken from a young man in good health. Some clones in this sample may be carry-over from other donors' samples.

This CDR3 reads CASSYRVAYEQYF. The DNA of the CDR3 is TGTGCCAGCAGCTACCGGGTTGCCTACGAGCAGTACTTC. V is TRBV7-2 and J is TRBJ2-7; D ambiguous. CDR1 and CDR2 (germline): SGHTA, FQGNSA. V was cut by 4 bases and J by 2 bases, with 9 bases left in between. This CDR3 contains 13 residues.